This is a list of T cell receptor beta chains from one sample in a study of PD-1 blockade in mismatch repair-deficient tumors. The data were produced by immunoSEQ multiplex PCR, yet TCRdb's version contains in-frame clones alone and is incomplete. The sample has about 51,000 clones, 81% seen once. Material: peripheral blood, obtained roughly 19 weeks after starting pembrolizumab. The receptors originated from an adult with mismatch repair-deficient cancer. CDR3s include the opening cysteine and the closing phenylalanine or tryptophan. D genes are given only for firm matches. Size tells how often a clone was seen (once, few, many) or the class of an expanded clone, and some rows leave it out.

size	V	J	D	DNA	CDR3
.	TRBV27	TRBJ2-1	.	TGTGCCAGCAGTTTAAGGTGGGCCTCCTACAATGAGCAGTTCTTC	CASSLRWASYNEQFF
.	TRBV7-9	TRBJ2-2	.	TGTGCCAGCCATTCCGGGTACGAACCCGGGGAGCTGTTTTTT	CASHSGYEPGELFF
.	TRBV27	TRBJ2-4	TRBD2	TGTGCCAGCAGTTCCCACCCGGGGACTAGCGGGCCCCTAGCCAAAAACATTCAGTACTTC	CASSSHPGTSGPLAKNIQYF
.	TRBV6-1	TRBJ1-4	.	TGTGCCAGCAAAGATCAATGGGGGGCGAATGAAAAACTGTTTTTT	CASKDQWGANEKLFF
few	TRBV7-2	TRBJ2-7	.	TGTGCCAGCAGCCAACGGGCTAACGAGCAGTACTTC	CASSQRANEQYF
few	TRBV13	TRBJ1-4	.	TGTGCCAGCAGCCCTAGTAGGGGTGAAAAACTGTTTTTT	CASSPSRGEKLFF
.	TRBV6-1	TRBJ1-5	.	TGTGCCACCGGTTGGGGGGTCGGTCAGCCCCAGCATTTT	CATGWGVGQPQHF
.	TRBV6-6	TRBJ2-1	.	TGTGCCAGCAGCCTAGCGTTCTACAATGAGCAGTTCTTC	CASSLAFYNEQFF
.	TRBV10-2	TRBJ2-1	TRBD2	TGCGCCAGCAGTGCGCATCAAGCGGGACTAGCCTACAATGAGCAGTTCTTC	CASSAHQAGLAYNEQFF
.	TRBV5-6	TRBJ1-2	.	TGTGCCAGCAGCTTGGTGGGCAGATCTAACTATGGCTACACCTTC	CASSLVGRSNYGYTF
.	TRBV7-9	TRBJ2-4	TRBD1	TGTGCCAGCAGCTTAGCGCCGGGACAGGGAACAAACATTCAGTACTTC	CASSLAPGQGTNIQYF
.	TRBV5-4	TRBJ2-1	TRBD2	TGTGCCAGCAGCTTGACTAGCGGGAGGAATGAGCAGTTCTTC	CASSLTSGRNEQFF
few	TRBV7-7	TRBJ2-2	TRBD2	TGTGCTAGCGGGACTAGCGTAACCGGGGAGCTGTTTTTT	CASGTSVTGELFF
.	TRBV7-9	TRBJ2-7	TRBD1	TGTGCCAGCAGCCAGGGACAGAGGCCCTACGAGCAGTACTTC	CASSQGQRPYEQYF
.	TRBV7-9	TRBJ2-5	TRBD2	TGTGCCAGCAGCTTGGGGACTAGCGCCATCCAAGAGACCCAGTACTTC	CASSLGTSAIQETQYF
.	TRBV11-2	TRBJ2-3	TRBD2	TGTGCCAGCAGCTTACAGAGCGGGACTGGAGGTACGCAGTATTTT	CASSLQSGTGGTQYF
.	TRBV5-1	TRBJ2-5	TRBD2	TGCGCCAGCAGCTTACTAGCGCGGCAAGAGACCCAGTACTTC	CASSLLARQETQYF
once	TRBV11-2	TRBJ2-7	.	TGTGCCAGCAGCCTCAAGAGGGACGGATACTACGAGCAGTACTTC	CASSLKRDGYYEQYF
.	TRBV2	TRBJ2-2	.	TGTGCCAGCAGTGGGGATCTGACAGGTCTTGAGGAGCTGTTTTTT	CASSGDLTGLEELFF
.	TRBV10-3	TRBJ1-3	.	TGTGCCATCAGTGCAGGAAACACCATATATTTT	CAISAGNTIYF
.	TRBV5-1	TRBJ2-7	TRBD2	TGCGCCAGCAGCCTGATGCCCCTAGCGGGAGGCCTTCCCTACGAGCAGTACTTC	CASSLMPLAGGLPYEQYF
.	TRBV19	TRBJ2-1	.	TGTGCCAGTACCGACCGGCGGGGTCGTGAGCAGTTCTTC	CASTDRRGREQFF
.	TRBV11-3	TRBJ2-3	.	TGTGCCAGCAGCATCGGACGTTCCACAGATACGCAGTATTTT	CASSIGRSTDTQYF
.	TRBV19	TRBJ2-1	.	TGTGCCAGTAAAGTTCGGGGGTCCAATGAGCAGTTCTTC	CASKVRGSNEQFF
.	TRBV7-2	TRBJ2-7	TRBD2	TGTGCCAGCAGAGGGAGCGGGGGAACCTACGAGCAGTACTTC	CASRGSGGTYEQYF
few	TRBV4-1	TRBJ2-1	.	TGCGCCAGCAGCCAAGATGGGCTAGCAGGAAATGAGCAGTTCTTC	CASSQDGLAGNEQFF
once	TRBV6-5	TRBJ2-1	.	TGTGCCAGCAGTTACTCTAGAAACTTGGCTAGTGAGCAGTTCTTC	CASSYSRNLASEQFF
once	TRBV19	TRBJ2-1	TRBD2	TGTGCCAGTAGTGCCCAAACGACTAGCGGGATCGGAAATGAGCAGTTCTTC	CASSAQTTSGIGNEQFF
.	TRBV14	TRBJ2-4	TRBD1	TGTGCCAGCAGCCAAGATCAGGACAGGATTTTTTACTTC	CASSQDQDRIFYF
.	TRBV6-5	TRBJ2-1	TRBD1	TGCGCCAGCAGCCAACAACAGGGGACCTACAATGAGCAGTTCTTC	CASSQQQGTYNEQFF